The source of this T cell receptor (beta chain) is a study of blood T cell repertoires in COVID-19. This CDR3 contains 12 residues. Deletions cut 6 bases from V and 4 bases from J, with 9 bases between. From germline, CDR1 is SGHAT and CDR2 FQNNGV. Generated by immunoSEQ multiplex PCR, the TCRdb table keeps only in-frame clones and is missing some. The sample shows around 46,000 clones, 60% to 80% of them seen only once. Sequenced sample: peripheral blood. The receptor's source is a human donor with active or convalescent COVID-19. The donor label of this sample is uncertain. The chain uses TRBV11-2 and TRBJ1-1; D not resolved. CDR3 loop: CASSRESTEAFF. DNA for the CDR3: TGTGCCAGCAGTAGGGAGAGCACTGAAGCTTTCTTT.